This T cell receptor beta chain was sequenced in a study of T cells in Graves' hyperthyroidism and ophthalmopathy. Study at large: Peripheral blood sampling occurred at initial diagnosis, before any treatment. Study observations and caveats: Also found in blood were most expanded thyroid clonotypes above 0.001. From stable hyperthyroidism, ophthalmopathy was separated by a 13 V-J model.

Germline V gene lookup returns CDR1 LGHDT and CDR2 YNNKEL (reference sequence). V trimming: 0 bases; J trimming: 7 bases; junction bases outside the gene matches: 12. The CDR3 has 17 amino acids. Amplified TCR beta CDR3 regions derived from RNA transcripts. The study used the HTBI primer set for a first-round RT-PCR of the TCR CDR3. MiXCR was run by TCRdb on the multiplex PCR reads, yielding one entry per CDR3 protein. The repertoire holds 400,000 or so distinct CDR3 sequences, with about 15% as singletons. Using more than 7.5 ml of fresh peripheral blood, PBMCs were prepared. Comment on this clonotype: The target antigen is unknown.

The TCR originated in a woman aged 55-70 years with Graves' ophthalmopathy. The gene calls are TRBV3-1 and TRBJ2-1; the match to TRBD2 covers 7 bases. The sequencing input was blood. The CDR3 sequence: CASSQDLSGTSQNEQFF. The CDR3 DNA sequence: TGTGCCAGCAGCCAAGATTTGAGCGGGACCTCTCAGAATGAGCAGTTCTTC.